This T cell receptor beta chain is drawn from a study of cytomegalovirus exposure and HLA in healthy donors. Study-wide results and limits: According to a subsequent analysis, TCR clusters from the first cohort were inclined to appear together in the 110 or so validation repertoires. Confirmation was obtained in vitro that a few CMV-associated chains are specific for CMV antigens. Usually a TCR sequence was rare, but some public TCRs were found in many donors.

Only one count was recorded for this clone. Antigen specificity is unknown. While the first cohort had around 700 subjects, the donors belonged to the separate validation cohort of roughly 130 subjects. Libraries were prepared by immunoSEQ multiplex PCR; TCRdb keeps only in-frame clonotypes and omits some of them. Of about 200,000 clones listed, around 87% were seen once; the top ten hold roughly 2%. The ends lost 8 bases at V and 4 bases at J; junction bases unmatched: 11. The CDR3 is made up of 15 amino acids. In germline, CDR1 is SNHLY, CDR2 FYNNEI. The specimen sequenced was PBMCs. The origin of this receptor is a young woman in good health and CMV-seropositive. J is TRBJ2-1 and V is TRBV2, with 7 positions matching TRBD2. CDR3 in amino acids: CASSPGTTRYNEQFF. Written as DNA, the CDR3 is TGTGCCAGCTCCCCCGGGACTACAAGATACAATGAGCAGTTCTTC.